This TCR beta chain comes out of a study of T-cell reconstitution after alpha-beta-depleted transplantation in children. CDR3 size: 19 residues. Germline loops: CDR1 KGHDR, CDR2 SFDVKD. Trimming took 0 bases from V and 2 from J, leaving 22 bases between them. Construction of the TCRbeta library involved unique molecular identifiers. Each CDR3 protein is one row after TCRdb ran MiXCR on the PCR reads. The sample lists 90,000 to 130,000 distinct CDR3 sequences; about a tenth were seen once. This clonotype was detected a few times. This receptor was obtained from a boy aged 2 to 10 with acute lymphoblastic leukemia, due to receive a stem cell transplant. The chain uses TRBV24-1 and TRBJ2-7; D possibly corresponds to TRBD2 (6 bases). Here the sequenced sample was PBMCs, taken before TCRalphabeta/CD19-depleted stem cell transplant. CDR3 DNA: TGTGCCACCAGTGATTTGGAGGATCCCGGCGGGGCGACCCCCTACGAGCAGTACTTC. It specifies CATSDLEDPGGATPYEQYF.